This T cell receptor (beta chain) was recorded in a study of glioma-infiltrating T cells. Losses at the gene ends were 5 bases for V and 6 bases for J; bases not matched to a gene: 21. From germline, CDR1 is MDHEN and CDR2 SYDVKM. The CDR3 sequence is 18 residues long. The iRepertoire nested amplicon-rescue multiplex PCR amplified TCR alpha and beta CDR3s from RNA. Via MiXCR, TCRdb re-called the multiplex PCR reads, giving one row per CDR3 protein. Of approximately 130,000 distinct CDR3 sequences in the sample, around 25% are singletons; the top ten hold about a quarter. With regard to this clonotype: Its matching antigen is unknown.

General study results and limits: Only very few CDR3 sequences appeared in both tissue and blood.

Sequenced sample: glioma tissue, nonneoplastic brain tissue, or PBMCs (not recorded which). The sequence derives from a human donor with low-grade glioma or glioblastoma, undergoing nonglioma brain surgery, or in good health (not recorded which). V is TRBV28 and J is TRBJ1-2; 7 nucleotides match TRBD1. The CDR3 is CASSPDRAPTFRLNGYTF. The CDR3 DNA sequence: TGTGCCAGCAGTCCCGACAGGGCCCCAACCTTTAGACTGAATGGCTACACCTTC.